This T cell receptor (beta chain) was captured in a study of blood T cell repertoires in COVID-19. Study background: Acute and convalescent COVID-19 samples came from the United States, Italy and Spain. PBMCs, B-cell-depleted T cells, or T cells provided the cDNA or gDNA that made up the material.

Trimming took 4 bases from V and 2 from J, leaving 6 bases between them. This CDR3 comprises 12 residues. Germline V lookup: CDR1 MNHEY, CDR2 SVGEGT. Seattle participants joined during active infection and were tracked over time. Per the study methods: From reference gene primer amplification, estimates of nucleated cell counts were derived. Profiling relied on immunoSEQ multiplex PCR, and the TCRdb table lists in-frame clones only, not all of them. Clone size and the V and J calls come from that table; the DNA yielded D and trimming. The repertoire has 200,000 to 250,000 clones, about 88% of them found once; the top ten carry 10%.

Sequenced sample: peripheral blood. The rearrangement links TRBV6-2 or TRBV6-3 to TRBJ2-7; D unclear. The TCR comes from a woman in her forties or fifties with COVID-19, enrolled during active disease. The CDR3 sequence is CASSWLTYEQYF. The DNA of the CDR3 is TGTGCCAGCAGTTGGCTCACCTACGAGCAGTACTTC.